In this sample, the clone carrying this T cell receptor beta chain turned up many times. Antigen: not known. The germline gives CDR1 SNHLY, CDR2 FYNNEI. CDR3 length equals 16 residues. Germline trimming cut 4 bases from V and 5 bases from J; bases unmatched to any gene: 5. The source of the sample is a study of T cells in Graves' hyperthyroidism and ophthalmopathy. Whole-study results and caveats: Ophthalmopathy could be told apart from stable hyperthyroidism with a 13 V-J model.

TCR beta CDR3 region amplification was performed from RNA transcripts. RT-PCR in the first round (using the HTBI primer set) targeted the TCR CDR3. MiXCR, applied by TCRdb to the multiplex PCR reads, yields one record per CDR3 protein. This table has under 800,000 distinct CDR3 sequences, around 15% appearing once. PBMCs were obtained from 10 ml fresh peripheral blood. The genes are TRBV2 and TRBJ1-6, with 10 bases matching TRBD1. The TCR was taken from a woman aged 18-29 years with Graves' hyperthyroidism. The sample was blood. The CDR3 nucleotides read TGTGCCAGCAGTGCGCCGGGACAGGGGAATAATTCACCCCTCCACTTT. Translation: CASSAPGQGNNSPLHF.